The rows below give T cell receptor beta chains drawn from one sample of a study of blood T cell repertoires in COVID-19. Some clones are missing from TCRdb's copy, which holds only in-frame ones; the method was immunoSEQ multiplex PCR. This repertoire shows approximately 82,000 clones, 80% to 95% found once; its top ten account for under 7.5%. Sequencing was carried out using peripheral blood. These receptors all come from a woman aged 55-70 years with active COVID-19. CDR3s include the opening cysteine and the closing phenylalanine or tryptophan. D genes are given only for firm matches. Clone sizes are given selectively: once, few, many, or a class where the clone is expanded.

d_call: .
v_call: TRBV19
clone_size: .
j_call: TRBJ2-5
cdr3_nt: TGTGCCAGTAGTATTACAGGGTACCAAGAGACCCAGTACTTC
cdr3_aa: CASSITGYQETQYF

d_call: .
v_call: TRBV7-2
clone_size: .
j_call: TRBJ2-4
cdr3_nt: TGTGCCAGCAGCTTAGCGATCGGCAGGGCCAAAAACATTCAGTACTTC
cdr3_aa: CASSLAIGRAKNIQYF

d_call: .
v_call: TRBV5-6
clone_size: .
j_call: TRBJ1-4
cdr3_nt: TGTGCCAGCAGAGCGGGACGCCTAACTAATGAAAAACTGTTTTTT
cdr3_aa: CASRAGRLTNEKLFF

d_call: TRBD1
v_call: TRBV28
clone_size: .
j_call: TRBJ1-1
cdr3_nt: TGTGCCCTCCGGGGCGGGACAGGGCTCATTCATGAAGCTTTCTTT
cdr3_aa: CALRGGTGLIHEAFF

d_call: .
v_call: TRBV11-2
clone_size: .
j_call: TRBJ1-3
cdr3_nt: TGTGCCAGCAGCTTAGTCAGGACTGGAAACACCATATATTTT
cdr3_aa: CASSLVRTGNTIYF

d_call: .
v_call: TRBV11-2
clone_size: .
j_call: TRBJ1-3
cdr3_nt: TGTGCCAGCAGCTTGGCCCCAGGGCAGACTGGAAACACCATATATTTT
cdr3_aa: CASSLAPGQTGNTIYF

d_call: TRBD2
v_call: TRBV5-4
clone_size: .
j_call: TRBJ2-1
cdr3_nt: TGTGCCAGCAGCTTGGTGCTTCGGACTAGCGGGTTGAATGAGCAGTTCTTC
cdr3_aa: CASSLVLRTSGLNEQFF

d_call: .
v_call: TRBV2
clone_size: .
j_call: TRBJ1-5
cdr3_nt: TGTGCCAGCAGTGATAAAGGATCGGGGCAGCCCCAGCATTTT
cdr3_aa: CASSDKGSGQPQHF

d_call: .
v_call: TRBV14
clone_size: .
j_call: TRBJ1-2
cdr3_nt: TGTGCCAGCAGCCAACGCCCGGTCTATGGCTACACCTTC
cdr3_aa: CASSQRPVYGYTF

d_call: .
v_call: TRBV28
clone_size: .
j_call: TRBJ1-1
cdr3_nt: TGTGCCAGCAGCCTGGTCGGGGTGGGAGCTTTCTTT
cdr3_aa: CASSLVGVGAFF

d_call: TRBD1
v_call: TRBV28
clone_size: .
j_call: TRBJ1-1
cdr3_nt: TGTGCCAGCAGTTTCTCCTGGACAGGGAACACTGAAGCTTTCTTT
cdr3_aa: CASSFSWTGNTEAFF

d_call: .
v_call: TRBV19
clone_size: .
j_call: TRBJ1-4
cdr3_nt: TGTGCCAGTAGTATACAGAAAAATGAAAAACTGTTTTTT
cdr3_aa: CASSIQKNEKLFF

d_call: .
v_call: TRBV14
clone_size: .
j_call: TRBJ2-5
cdr3_nt: TGTGCCAGCAGCCAAGATCAAAGACTAAAGTACTTC
cdr3_aa: CASSQDQRLKYF

d_call: TRBD2
v_call: TRBV4-1
clone_size: .
j_call: TRBJ2-3
cdr3_nt: TGCGCCAGCAGCCAAGGAGGAGGGCTAGCGGTTATCACAGATACGCAGTATTTT
cdr3_aa: CASSQGGGLAVITDTQYF

d_call: .
v_call: TRBV6-6
clone_size: .
j_call: TRBJ1-2
cdr3_nt: TGTGCCAGCATGCGGGGCGCGCAAGACTATGGCTACACCTTC
cdr3_aa: CASMRGAQDYGYTF

d_call: .
v_call: TRBV12-3/TRBV12-4
clone_size: .
j_call: TRBJ2-2
cdr3_nt: TGTGCCAGCAGTCTTCGACTAGCCGGGGAGCTGTTTTTT
cdr3_aa: CASSLRLAGELFF

d_call: .
v_call: TRBV10-3
clone_size: .
j_call: TRBJ1-1
cdr3_nt: TGTGCCATCAGTGAGCGGGGTAACACTGAAGCTTTCTTT
cdr3_aa: CAISERGNTEAFF

d_call: .
v_call: TRBV28
clone_size: once
j_call: TRBJ2-2
cdr3_nt: TGTGCCAGCAGTGTACAGGGCACGGACACCGGGGAGCTGTTTTTT
cdr3_aa: CASSVQGTDTGELFF

d_call: TRBD1
v_call: TRBV28
clone_size: .
j_call: TRBJ1-2
cdr3_nt: TGTGCCAGCAGCGACAGGGAGAACGGCTACACCTTC
cdr3_aa: CASSDRENGYTF

d_call: TRBD1
v_call: TRBV10-3
clone_size: .
j_call: TRBJ1-6
cdr3_nt: TGTGCCATCAGCGACAGGGTCGATAATTCACCCCTCCACTTT
cdr3_aa: CAISDRVDNSPLHF

d_call: .
v_call: TRBV19
clone_size: .
j_call: TRBJ1-2
cdr3_nt: TGTGCCAGCTGGGGGGGAAGAAGCTATGGCTACACCTTC
cdr3_aa: CASWGGRSYGYTF

d_call: .
v_call: TRBV14
clone_size: .
j_call: TRBJ2-5
cdr3_nt: TGTGCCAGCAGCCAGCACAGGGTGGGAGAGACCCAGTACTTC
cdr3_aa: CASSQHRVGETQYF

d_call: TRBD1
v_call: TRBV9
clone_size: .
j_call: TRBJ1-6
cdr3_nt: TGTGCCAGCAGCGTGTTCCCGGGACAGGGGGTGACCTACGGTAATTCACCCCTCCACTTT
cdr3_aa: CASSVFPGQGVTYGNSPLHF

d_call: .
v_call: TRBV2
clone_size: .
j_call: TRBJ2-7
cdr3_nt: TGTGCCAGCTCATACATAAAGGGGGGGTACGAGCAGTACTTC
cdr3_aa: CASSYIKGGYEQYF

d_call: TRBD1
v_call: TRBV28
clone_size: .
j_call: TRBJ1-4
cdr3_nt: TGTGCCAGCAGTGCAACCGGGACAGGGGATGAAAAACTGTTTTTT
cdr3_aa: CASSATGTGDEKLFF

d_call: TRBD1
v_call: TRBV3-1/TRBV3-2
clone_size: .
j_call: TRBJ1-1
cdr3_nt: TGTGCCAGCAGCCAAGCCGGGACAGGTAACACTGAAGCTTTCTTT
cdr3_aa: CASSQAGTGNTEAFF

d_call: .
v_call: TRBV2
clone_size: .
j_call: TRBJ2-7
cdr3_nt: TGTGCCAGCACTGAGGGAGGACAAAGGAGCTCCTACGAGCAGTACTTC
cdr3_aa: CASTEGGQRSSYEQYF

d_call: TRBD1
v_call: TRBV6-1
clone_size: .
j_call: TRBJ1-4
cdr3_nt: TGTGCCAGCAGTGAAGAAGCTTCAGGACAGGGGAACGAAAAACTGTTTTTT
cdr3_aa: CASSEEASGQGNEKLFF

d_call: .
v_call: TRBV12-5
clone_size: .
j_call: TRBJ1-1
cdr3_nt: TGTGCTAGTGGTTTATCGGGGAACACTGAAGCTTTCTTT
cdr3_aa: CASGLSGNTEAFF

d_call: TRBD1
v_call: TRBV2
clone_size: .
j_call: TRBJ2-6
cdr3_nt: TGTGCCAGCAAGACCGGGACAGGGAACGGGGCCAACGTCCTGACTTTC
cdr3_aa: CASKTGTGNGANVLTF

d_call: .
v_call: TRBV7-2
clone_size: .
j_call: TRBJ2-1
cdr3_nt: TGTGCCAGCAGCGCCAGCGGGTCCTATGAGCAGTTCTTC
cdr3_aa: CASSASGSYEQFF

d_call: .
v_call: TRBV6-2/TRBV6-3
clone_size: .
j_call: TRBJ2-1
cdr3_nt: TGTGCCAGCAGCCAACACAAAACGGGGAAGCGGAGGAATGAGCAGTTCTTC
cdr3_aa: CASSQHKTGKRRNEQFF

d_call: TRBD2
v_call: TRBV11-3
clone_size: once
j_call: TRBJ2-2
cdr3_nt: TGTGCCAGCAGCTTAGGGGCGAGCGGGGCGGTGTTTTTT
cdr3_aa: CASSLGASGAVFF

d_call: .
v_call: TRBV14
clone_size: .
j_call: TRBJ1-1
cdr3_nt: TGTGCCAGCAGCCAGTACAGAGAAGCTTTCTTT
cdr3_aa: CASSQYREAFF

d_call: .
v_call: TRBV5-4
clone_size: once
j_call: TRBJ1-1
cdr3_nt: TGTGCCAGCAGTCCGCAAGCACCCAACAGGGATAGTGAAGCTTTCTTT
cdr3_aa: CASSPQAPNRDSEAFF

d_call: TRBD1
v_call: TRBV7-3
clone_size: .
j_call: TRBJ2-1
cdr3_nt: TGTGCCAGCAGCGAACGACAGGGGGCGAGGTTCAATGAGCAGTTCTTC
cdr3_aa: CASSERQGARFNEQFF

d_call: .
v_call: TRBV29-1
clone_size: .
j_call: TRBJ1-3
cdr3_nt: TGCAGCGTTGAAGATCTTTCGGGAAACACCATATATTTT
cdr3_aa: CSVEDLSGNTIYF